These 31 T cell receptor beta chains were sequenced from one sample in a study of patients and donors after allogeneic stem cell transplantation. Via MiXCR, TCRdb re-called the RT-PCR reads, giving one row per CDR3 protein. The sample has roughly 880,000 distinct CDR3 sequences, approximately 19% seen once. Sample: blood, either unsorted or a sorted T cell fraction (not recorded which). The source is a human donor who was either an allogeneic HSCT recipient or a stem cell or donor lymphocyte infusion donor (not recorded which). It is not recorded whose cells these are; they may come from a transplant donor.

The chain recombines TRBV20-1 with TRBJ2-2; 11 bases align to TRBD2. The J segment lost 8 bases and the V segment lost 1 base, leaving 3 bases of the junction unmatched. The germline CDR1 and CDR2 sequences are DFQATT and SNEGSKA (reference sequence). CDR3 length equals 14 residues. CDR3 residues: CSARVTSGSGELFF. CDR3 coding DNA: TGCAGTGCTAGAGTTACTAGCGGGAGTGGGGAGCTGTTTTTT.

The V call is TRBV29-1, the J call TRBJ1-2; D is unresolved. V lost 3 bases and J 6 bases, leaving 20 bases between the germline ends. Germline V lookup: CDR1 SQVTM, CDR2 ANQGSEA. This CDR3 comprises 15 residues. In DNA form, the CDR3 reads TGCAGCGTTGAGGGCGGCACCCGGGGAGTCAATGGCTACACCTTC. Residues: CSVEGGTRGVNGYTF.

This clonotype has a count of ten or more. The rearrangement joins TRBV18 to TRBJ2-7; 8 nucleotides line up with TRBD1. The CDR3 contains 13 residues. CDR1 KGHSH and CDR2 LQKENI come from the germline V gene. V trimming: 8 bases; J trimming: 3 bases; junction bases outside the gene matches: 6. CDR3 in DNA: TGTGCCAGCAGCCCCGGGACAGGCTACGAGCAGTACTTC. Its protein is CASSPGTGYEQYF. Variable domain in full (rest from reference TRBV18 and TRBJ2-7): NAGVMQNPRHLVRRRGQEARLRCSPMKGHSHVYWYRQLPEEGLKFMVYLQKENIIDESGMPKERFSAEFPKEGPSILRIQQVVRGDSAAYFCASSPGTGYEQYFGPGTRLTVT.

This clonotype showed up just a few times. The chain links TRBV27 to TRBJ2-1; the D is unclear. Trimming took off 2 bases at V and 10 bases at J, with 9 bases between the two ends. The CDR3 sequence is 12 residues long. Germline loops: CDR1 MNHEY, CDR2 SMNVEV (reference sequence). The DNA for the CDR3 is TGTGCCAGCAGTTTAAACCAGAGGGAGCAGTTCTTC. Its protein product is CASSLNQREQFF.

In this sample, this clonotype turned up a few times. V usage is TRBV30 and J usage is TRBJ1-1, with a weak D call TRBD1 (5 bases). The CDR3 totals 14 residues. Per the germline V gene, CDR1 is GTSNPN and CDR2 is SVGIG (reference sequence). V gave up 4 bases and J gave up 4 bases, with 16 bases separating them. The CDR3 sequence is CAWTLNRDLTEAFF. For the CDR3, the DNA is TGTGCCTGGACTCTAAACCGGGACCTCACTGAAGCTTTCTTT.

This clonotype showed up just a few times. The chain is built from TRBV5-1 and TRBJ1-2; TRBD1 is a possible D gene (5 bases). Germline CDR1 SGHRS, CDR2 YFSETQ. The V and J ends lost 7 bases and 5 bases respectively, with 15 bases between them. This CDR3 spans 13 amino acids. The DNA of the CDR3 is TGCGCCAGCCGACGCCCGACAGAGTATGGCTACACCTTC. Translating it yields CASRRPTEYGYTF.

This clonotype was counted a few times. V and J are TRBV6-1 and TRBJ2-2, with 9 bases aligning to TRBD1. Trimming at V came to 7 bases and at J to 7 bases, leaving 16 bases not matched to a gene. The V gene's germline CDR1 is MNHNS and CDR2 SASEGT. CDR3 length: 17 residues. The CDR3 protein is CASTGRRDRALGGELFF. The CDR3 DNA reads TGTGCCAGCACCGGAAGAAGGGACAGGGCTTTGGGCGGGGAGCTGTTTTTT.

In DNA, the CDR3 is TGCGCCAGCAGCCAAGCGACTAGCGGGGGCCTCCGGGGTGAGCAGTTCTTC. Translating it yields CASSQATSGGLRGEQFF. V gene TRBV4-3 combines with J gene TRBJ2-1; 12 bases match TRBD2. V gave up 1 base and J gave up 9 bases; unmatched junction bases: 10. CDR1 and CDR2 from the germline V gene are LGHNA and YSLEER. The CDR3 has 17 amino acids.

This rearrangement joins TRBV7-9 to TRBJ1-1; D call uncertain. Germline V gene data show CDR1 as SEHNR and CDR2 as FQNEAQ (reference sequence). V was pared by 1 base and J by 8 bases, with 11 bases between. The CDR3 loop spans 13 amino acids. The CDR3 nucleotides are TGTGCCAGCAGCTTAGAACCGCAGACCGAAGCTTTCTTT. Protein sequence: CASSLEPQTEAFF.

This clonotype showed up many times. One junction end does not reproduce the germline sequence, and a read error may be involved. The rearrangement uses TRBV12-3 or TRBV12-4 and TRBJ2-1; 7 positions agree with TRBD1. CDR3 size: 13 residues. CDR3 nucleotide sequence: TGTGCCAGCAGTCTTTTGGACAGGTCGCACACGATCTTC. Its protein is CASSLLDRSHTIF.

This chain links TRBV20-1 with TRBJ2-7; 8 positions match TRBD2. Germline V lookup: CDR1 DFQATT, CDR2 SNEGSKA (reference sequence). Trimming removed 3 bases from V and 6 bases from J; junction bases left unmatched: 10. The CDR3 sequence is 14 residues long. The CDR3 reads CSARSRTSPSEQYF. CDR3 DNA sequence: TGCAGTGCTAGGAGCCGGACTAGCCCCTCCGAGCAGTACTTC.

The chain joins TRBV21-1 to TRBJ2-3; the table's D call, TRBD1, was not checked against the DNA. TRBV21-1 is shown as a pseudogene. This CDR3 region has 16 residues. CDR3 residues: CASKEGAPGGADTQYF. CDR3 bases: TGTGCCAGCAAAGAGGGGGCTCCGGGGGGAGCAGATACGCAGTATTTT.

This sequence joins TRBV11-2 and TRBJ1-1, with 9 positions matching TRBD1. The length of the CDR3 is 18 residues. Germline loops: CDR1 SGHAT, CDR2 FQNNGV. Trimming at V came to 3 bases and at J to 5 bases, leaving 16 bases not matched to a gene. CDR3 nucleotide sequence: TGTGCCAGCAGCTTCCCCGCCTCATTCCACAGGGGGCGAACTGAAGCTTTCTTT. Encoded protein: CASSFPASFHRGRTEAFF.

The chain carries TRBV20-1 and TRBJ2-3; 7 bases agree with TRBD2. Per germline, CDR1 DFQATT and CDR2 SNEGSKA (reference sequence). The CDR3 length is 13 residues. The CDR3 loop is CSAGDPPTDTQYF. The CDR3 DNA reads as TGCAGCGCGGGGGACCCCCCGACAGATACGCAGTATTTT.

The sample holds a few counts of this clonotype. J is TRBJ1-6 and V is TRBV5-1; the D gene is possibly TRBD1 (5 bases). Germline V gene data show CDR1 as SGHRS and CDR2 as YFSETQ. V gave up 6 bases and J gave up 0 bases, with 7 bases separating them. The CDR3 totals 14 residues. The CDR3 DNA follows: TGCGCCAGCAACCAGGGCTCCTATAATTCACCCCTCCACTTT. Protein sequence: CASNQGSYNSPLHF.

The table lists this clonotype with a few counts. CDR3 sequence (DNA): TGTGCCACCAGTGATTTGCAGTCCAGCGATGAGCAGTTCTTC. It codes for CATSDLQSSDEQFF. J is TRBJ2-1 and V is TRBV24-1; D is unresolved. Trimming took off 0 bases at V and 8 bases at J, with 10 bases between the two ends. The CDR3 contains 14 residues. Germline CDR1 reads KGHDR; CDR2 reads SFDVKD.

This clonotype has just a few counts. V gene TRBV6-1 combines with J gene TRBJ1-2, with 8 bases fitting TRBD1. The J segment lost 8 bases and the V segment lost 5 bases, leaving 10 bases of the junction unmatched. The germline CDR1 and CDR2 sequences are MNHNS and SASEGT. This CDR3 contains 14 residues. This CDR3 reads CASSPLDRAGGYTF. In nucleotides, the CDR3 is TGTGCCAGCAGTCCATTGGACAGGGCGGGCGGCTACACCTTC.

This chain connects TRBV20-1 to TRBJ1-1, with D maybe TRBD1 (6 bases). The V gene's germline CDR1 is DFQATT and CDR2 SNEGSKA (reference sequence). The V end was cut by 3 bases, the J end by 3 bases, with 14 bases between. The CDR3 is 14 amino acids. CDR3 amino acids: CSASEGGFDTEAFF. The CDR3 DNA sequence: TGCAGTGCTAGCGAGGGGGGTTTCGACACTGAAGCTTTCTTT.

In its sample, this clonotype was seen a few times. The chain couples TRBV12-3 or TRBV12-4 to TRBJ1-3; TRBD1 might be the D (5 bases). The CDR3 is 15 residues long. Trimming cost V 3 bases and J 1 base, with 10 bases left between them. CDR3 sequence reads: CASSFGGISGNTIYF. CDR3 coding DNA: TGTGCCAGCAGTTTTGGGGGGATATCTGGAAACACCATATATTTT.

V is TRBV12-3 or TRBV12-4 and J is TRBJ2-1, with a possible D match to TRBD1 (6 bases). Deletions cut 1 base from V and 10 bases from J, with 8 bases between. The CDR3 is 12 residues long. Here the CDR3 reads CASSLGGREQFF. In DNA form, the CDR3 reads TGTGCCAGCAGTTTAGGGGGGCGGGAGCAGTTCTTC.

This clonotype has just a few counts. CDR3 loop: CASSPRWGGRILPETQYF. Written as DNA, the CDR3 is TGTGCCAGCAGCCCGAGATGGGGGGGTCGGATTTTGCCGGAGACCCAGTACTTC. V is TRBV11-2 and J is TRBJ2-5, with 7 nucleotides matching TRBD2. The ends lost 5 bases at V and 5 bases at J; junction bases unmatched: 20. The CDR3 length is 18 residues. Germline-derived CDR1 and CDR2 are SGHAT and FQNNGV.

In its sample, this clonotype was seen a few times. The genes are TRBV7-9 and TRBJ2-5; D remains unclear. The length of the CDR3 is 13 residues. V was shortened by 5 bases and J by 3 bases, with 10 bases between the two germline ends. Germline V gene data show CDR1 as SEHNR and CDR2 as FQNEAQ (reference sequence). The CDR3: CASSPVRKETQYF. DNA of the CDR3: TGTGCCAGCAGCCCGGTACGAAAAGAGACCCAGTACTTC. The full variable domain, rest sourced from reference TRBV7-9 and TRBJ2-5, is DTGVSQNPRHKITKRGQNVTFRCDPISEHNRLYWYRQTLGQGPEFLTYFQNEAQLEKSRLLSDRFSAERPKGSFSTLEIQRTEQGDSAMYLCASSPVRKETQYFGPGTRLLVL.

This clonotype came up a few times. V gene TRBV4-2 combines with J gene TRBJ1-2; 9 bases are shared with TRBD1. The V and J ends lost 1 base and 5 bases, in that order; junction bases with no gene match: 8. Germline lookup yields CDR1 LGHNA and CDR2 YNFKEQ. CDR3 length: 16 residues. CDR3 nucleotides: TGTGCCAGCAGCCAAGTCCCCGGGACAGGGTCGTATGGCTACACCTTC. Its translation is CASSQVPGTGSYGYTF.

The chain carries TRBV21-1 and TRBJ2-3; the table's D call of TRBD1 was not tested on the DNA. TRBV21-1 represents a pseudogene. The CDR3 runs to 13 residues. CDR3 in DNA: TGTGCCAGTCGGGACAGGGATCCAGATACGCAGTATTTT. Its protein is CASRDRDPDTQYF.

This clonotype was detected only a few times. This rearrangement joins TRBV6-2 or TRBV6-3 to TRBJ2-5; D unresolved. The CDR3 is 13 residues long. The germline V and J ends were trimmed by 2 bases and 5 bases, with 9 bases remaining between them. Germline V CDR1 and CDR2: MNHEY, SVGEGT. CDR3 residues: CASSYVVFETQYF. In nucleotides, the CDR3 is TGTGCCAGCAGTTACGTTGTCTTCGAGACCCAGTACTTC.

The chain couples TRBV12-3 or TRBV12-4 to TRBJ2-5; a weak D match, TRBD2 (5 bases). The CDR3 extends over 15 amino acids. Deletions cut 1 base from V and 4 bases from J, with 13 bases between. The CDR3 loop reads CASSLGVRAGETQYF. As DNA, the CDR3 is TGTGCCAGCAGTTTAGGCGTGCGGGCGGGAGAGACCCAGTACTTC.

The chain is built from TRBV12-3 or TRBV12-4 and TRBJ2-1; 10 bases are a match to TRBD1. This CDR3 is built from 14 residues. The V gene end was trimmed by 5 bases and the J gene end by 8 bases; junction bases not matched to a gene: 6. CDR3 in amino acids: CASSRQGARHEQFF. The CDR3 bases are TGTGCCAGCAGTCGACAGGGGGCGCGGCATGAGCAGTTCTTC.

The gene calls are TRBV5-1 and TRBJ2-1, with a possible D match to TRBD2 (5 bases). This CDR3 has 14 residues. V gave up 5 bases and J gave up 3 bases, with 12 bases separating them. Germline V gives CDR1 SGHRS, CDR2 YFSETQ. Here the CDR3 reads CASRGGGNYNEQFF. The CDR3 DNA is TGCGCCAGCAGAGGCGGAGGAAACTACAATGAGCAGTTCTTC.

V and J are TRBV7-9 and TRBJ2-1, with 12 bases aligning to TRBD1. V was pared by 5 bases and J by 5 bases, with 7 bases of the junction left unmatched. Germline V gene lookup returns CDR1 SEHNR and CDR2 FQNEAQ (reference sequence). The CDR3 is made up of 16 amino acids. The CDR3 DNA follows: TGTGCCAGCAGCGTCACCGGGACAGGGGGCAACAATGAGCAGTTCTTC. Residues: CASSVTGTGGNNEQFF.

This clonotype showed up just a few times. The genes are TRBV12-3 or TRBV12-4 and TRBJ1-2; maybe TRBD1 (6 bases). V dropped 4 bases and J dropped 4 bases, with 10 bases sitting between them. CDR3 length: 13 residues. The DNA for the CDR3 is TGTGCCAGCAGTTATGACAGGATCTATGGCTACACCTTC. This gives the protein CASSYDRIYGYTF.

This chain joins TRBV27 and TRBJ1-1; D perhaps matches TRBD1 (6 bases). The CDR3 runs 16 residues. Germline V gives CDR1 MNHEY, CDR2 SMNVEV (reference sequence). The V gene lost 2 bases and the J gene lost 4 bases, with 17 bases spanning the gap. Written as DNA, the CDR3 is TGTGCCAGCAGTTTAACAGGGATAGGTGTTAGCACTGAAGCTTTCTTT. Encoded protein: CASSLTGIGVSTEAFF.